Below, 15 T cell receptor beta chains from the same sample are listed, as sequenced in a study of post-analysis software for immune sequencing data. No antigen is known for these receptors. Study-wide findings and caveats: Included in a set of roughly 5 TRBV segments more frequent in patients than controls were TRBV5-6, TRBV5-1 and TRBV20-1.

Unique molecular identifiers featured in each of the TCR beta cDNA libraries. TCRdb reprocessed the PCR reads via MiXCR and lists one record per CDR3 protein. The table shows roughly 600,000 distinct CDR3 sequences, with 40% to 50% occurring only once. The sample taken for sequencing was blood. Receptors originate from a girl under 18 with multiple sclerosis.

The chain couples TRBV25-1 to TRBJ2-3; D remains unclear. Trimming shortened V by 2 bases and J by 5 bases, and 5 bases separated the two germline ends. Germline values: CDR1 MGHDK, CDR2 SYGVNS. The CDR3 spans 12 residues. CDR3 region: CASSEGLDTQYF. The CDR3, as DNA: TGTGCCAGCAGTGAAGGTTTAGATACGCAGTATTTT.

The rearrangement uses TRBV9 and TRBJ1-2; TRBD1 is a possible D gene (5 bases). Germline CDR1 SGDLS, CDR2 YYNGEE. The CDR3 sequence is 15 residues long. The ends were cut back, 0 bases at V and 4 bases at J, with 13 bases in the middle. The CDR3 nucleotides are TGTGCCAGCAGCGTAGCGGAGGGGTTCACCTATGGCTACACCTTC. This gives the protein CASSVAEGFTYGYTF.

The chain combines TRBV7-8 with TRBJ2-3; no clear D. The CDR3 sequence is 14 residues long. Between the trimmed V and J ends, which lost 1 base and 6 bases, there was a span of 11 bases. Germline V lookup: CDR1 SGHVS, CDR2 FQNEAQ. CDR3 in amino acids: CASSLVLLLDTQYF. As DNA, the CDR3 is TGTGCCAGCAGCTTAGTCCTTCTGTTGGATACGCAGTATTTT.

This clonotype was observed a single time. DNA for the CDR3: TGCAGTGCTAGAGGTACGAGCAATCAGCCCCAGCATTTT. Residues: CSARGTSNQPQHF. The chain combines TRBV20-1 with TRBJ1-5; D call uncertain. V lost 1 base and J 1 base, leaving 5 bases between the germline ends. The CDR3 has 13 residues. CDR1 and CDR2 (germline): DFQATT, SNEGSKA (reference sequence).

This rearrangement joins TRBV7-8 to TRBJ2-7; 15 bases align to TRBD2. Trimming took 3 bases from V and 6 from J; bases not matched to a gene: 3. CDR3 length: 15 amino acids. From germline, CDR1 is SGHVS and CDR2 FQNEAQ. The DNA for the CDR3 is TGTGCCAGCAGCTTTGGGACTAGCGGGAGGAGCGAGCAGTACTTC. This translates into CASSFGTSGRSEQYF.

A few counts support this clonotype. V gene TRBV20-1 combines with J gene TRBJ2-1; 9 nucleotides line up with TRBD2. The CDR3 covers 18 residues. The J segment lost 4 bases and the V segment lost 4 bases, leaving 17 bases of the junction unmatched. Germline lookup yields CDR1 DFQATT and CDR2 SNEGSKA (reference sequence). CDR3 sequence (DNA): TGCAGTGCTAAGGACCGTAGCGGGAGTGCGGGAGCTTACAATGAGCAGTTCTTC. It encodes CSAKDRSGSAGAYNEQFF.

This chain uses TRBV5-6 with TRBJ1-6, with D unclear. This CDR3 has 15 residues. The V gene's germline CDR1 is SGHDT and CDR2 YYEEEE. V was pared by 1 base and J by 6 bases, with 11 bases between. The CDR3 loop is CASSLLTGRNSPLHF. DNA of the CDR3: TGTGCCAGCAGCTTGTTGACCGGCCGTAATTCACCCCTCCACTTT. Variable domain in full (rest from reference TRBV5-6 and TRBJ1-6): DAGVTQSPTHLIKTRGQQVTLRCSPKSGHDTVSWYQQALGQGPQFIFQYYEEEERQRGNFPDRFSGHQFPNYSSELNVNALLLGDSALYLCASSLLTGRNSPLHFGNGTRLTVT.

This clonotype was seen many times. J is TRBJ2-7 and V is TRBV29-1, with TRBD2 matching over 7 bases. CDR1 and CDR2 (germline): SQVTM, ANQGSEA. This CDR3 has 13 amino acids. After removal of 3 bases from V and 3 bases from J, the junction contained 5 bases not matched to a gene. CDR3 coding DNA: TGCAGCGTTGAGGGCGGGAGCGGCTACGAGCAGTACTTC. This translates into CSVEGGSGYEQYF.

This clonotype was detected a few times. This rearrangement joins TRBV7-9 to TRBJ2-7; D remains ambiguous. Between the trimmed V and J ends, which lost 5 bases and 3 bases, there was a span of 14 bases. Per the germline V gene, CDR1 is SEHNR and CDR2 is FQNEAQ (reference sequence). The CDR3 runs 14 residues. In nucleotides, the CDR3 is TGTGCCAGCAGCGAAGACCGAACCCTCTACGAGCAGTACTTC. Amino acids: CASSEDRTLYEQYF.

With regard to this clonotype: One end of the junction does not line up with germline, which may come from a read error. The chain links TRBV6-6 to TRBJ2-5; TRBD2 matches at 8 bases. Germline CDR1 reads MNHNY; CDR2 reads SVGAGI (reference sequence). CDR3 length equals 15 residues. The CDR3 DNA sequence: TGTGCCGGCAGGGGACTAGGACGGGGACAAGAGACCCAGTACTTC. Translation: CAGRGLGRGQETQYF.

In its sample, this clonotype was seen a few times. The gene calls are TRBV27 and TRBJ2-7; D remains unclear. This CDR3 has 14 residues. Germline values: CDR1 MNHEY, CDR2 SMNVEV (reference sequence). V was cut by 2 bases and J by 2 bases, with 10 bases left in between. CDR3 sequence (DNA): TGTGCCAGCAGTTTACGGCAAGCCACCTACGAGCAGTACTTC. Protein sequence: CASSLRQATYEQYF.

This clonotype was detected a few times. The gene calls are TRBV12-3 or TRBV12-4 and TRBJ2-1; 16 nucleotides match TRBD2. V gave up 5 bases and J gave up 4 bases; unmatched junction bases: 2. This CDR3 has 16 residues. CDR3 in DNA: TGTGCCAGCAGTGGGACTAGCGGGAGGGTATACAATGAGCAGTTCTTC. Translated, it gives CASSGTSGRVYNEQFF.

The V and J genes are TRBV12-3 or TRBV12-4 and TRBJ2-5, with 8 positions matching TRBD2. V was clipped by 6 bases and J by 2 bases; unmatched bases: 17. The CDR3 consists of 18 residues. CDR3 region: CASSPTAGVAGWQETQYF. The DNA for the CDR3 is TGTGCCAGCAGCCCGACCGCCGGGGTAGCGGGGTGGCAAGAGACCCAGTACTTC.

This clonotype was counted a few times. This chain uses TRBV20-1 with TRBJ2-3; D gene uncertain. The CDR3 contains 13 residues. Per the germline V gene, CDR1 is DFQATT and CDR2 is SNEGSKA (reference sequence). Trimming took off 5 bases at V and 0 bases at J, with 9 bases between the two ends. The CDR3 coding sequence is TGCAGTGCTCCCTCCGGCAGCACAGATACGCAGTATTTT. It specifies CSAPSGSTDTQYF.

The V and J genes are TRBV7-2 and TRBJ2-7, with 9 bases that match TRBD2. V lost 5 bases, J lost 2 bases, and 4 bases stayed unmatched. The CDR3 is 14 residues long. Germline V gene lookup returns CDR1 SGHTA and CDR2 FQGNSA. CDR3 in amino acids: CASSRSGRPYEQYF. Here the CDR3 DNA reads TGTGCCAGCAGCCGCAGCGGGAGGCCCTACGAGCAGTACTTC.